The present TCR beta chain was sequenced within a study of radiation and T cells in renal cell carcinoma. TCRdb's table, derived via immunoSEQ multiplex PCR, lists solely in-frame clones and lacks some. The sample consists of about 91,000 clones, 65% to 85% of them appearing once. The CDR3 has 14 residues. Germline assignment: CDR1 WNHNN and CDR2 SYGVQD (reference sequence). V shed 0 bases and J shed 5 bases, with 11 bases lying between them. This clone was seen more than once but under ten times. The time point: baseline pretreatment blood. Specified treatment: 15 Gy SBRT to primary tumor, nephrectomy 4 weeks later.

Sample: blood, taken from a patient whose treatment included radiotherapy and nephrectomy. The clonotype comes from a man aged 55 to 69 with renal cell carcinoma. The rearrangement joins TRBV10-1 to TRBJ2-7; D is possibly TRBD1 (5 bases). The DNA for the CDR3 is TGCGCCAGCAGTGAGTCGGGGCCAACGGACGAGCAGTACTTC. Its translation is CASSESGPTDEQYF.